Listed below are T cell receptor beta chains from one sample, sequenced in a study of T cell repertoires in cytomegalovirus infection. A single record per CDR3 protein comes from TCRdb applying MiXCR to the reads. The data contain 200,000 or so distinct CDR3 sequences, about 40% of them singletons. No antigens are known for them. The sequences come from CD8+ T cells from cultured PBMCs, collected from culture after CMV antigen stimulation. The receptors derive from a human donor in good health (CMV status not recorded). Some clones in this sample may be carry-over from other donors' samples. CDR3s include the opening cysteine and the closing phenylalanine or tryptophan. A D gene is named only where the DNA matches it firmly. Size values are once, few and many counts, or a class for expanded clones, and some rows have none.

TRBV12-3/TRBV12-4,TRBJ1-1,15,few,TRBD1,TGTGCCAGCAGCCCTGGACAGGGGGCGCGAACTGAAGCTTTCTTT,CASSPGQGARTEAFF
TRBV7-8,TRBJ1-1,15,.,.,TGTGCCAGCAGCTTAGGGGGGGGCGCGGGGACTGAAGCTTTCTTT,CASSLGGGAGTEAFF
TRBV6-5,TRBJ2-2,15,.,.,TGTGCCAGCAGTTACTCACTCGGCAGACACGGGGAGCTGTTTTTT,CASSYSLGRHGELFF
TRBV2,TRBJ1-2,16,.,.,TGTGCCAGCAGTGAAAGTGTAAGTCAGGGACTTTCTGGCTACACCTTC,CASSESVSQGLSGYTF
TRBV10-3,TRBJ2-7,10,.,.,TGTGCCATCAGTTCCTACGAGCAGTACTTC,CAISSYEQYF
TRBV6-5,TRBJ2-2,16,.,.,TGTGCCAGCAGTTACTCGAGGGTCCCGGACACCGGGGAGCTGTTTTTT,CASSYSRVPDTGELFF
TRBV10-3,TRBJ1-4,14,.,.,TGTGCCATCAGTGAGGAGGGAGGGGATGAAAAACTGTTTTTT,CAISEEGGDEKLFF
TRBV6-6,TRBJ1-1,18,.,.,TGTGCCAGCAGTTACTCGAGTACGGGGGGGGCCCTGAACACTGAAGCTTTCTTT,CASSYSSTGGALNTEAFF
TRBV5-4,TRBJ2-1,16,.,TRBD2,TGTGCCAGCAGCTGGAGATCGGGACTAGTTCACAATGAGCAGTTCTTC,CASSWRSGLVHNEQFF
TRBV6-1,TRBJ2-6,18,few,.,TGTGCCAGCAGTGAAAGGGGTACCGGGCGGACTGGGGCCAACGTCCTGACTTTC,CASSERGTGRTGANVLTF
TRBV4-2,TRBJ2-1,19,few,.,TGTGCCAGCAGCCAAGTCCTTTACTATGAGGGAGAAGGCTACAATGAGCAGTTCTTC,CASSQVLYYEGEGYNEQFF
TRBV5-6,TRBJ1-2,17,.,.,TGTGCCAGCAGCTTGTTGACAGCCGCTCTCGTACTGGATGGCTACACCTTC,CASSLLTAALVLDGYTF
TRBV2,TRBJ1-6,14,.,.,TGTGCCAGCAGTGAGAGTCTACTGGGTTCACCCCTCCACTTT,CASSESLLGSPLHF
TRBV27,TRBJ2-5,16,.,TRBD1,TGTGCCAGCCTCCCGGCCTCGAGACAGGGGAAAGAGACCCAGTACTTC,CASLPASRQGKETQYF
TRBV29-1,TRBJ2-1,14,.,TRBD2,TGCAGCGCCGTAGCGGGGGGGTTTTGGAATGAGCAGTTCTTC,CSAVAGGFWNEQFF
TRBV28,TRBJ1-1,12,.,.,TGTGCCTCCGGGGCCATGAACACTGAAGCTTTCTTT,CASGAMNTEAFF
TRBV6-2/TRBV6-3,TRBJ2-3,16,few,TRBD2,TGTGCCAGCAGTTATTCCGGGACTAGCGGGGGAAATACGCAGTATTTT,CASSYSGTSGGNTQYF
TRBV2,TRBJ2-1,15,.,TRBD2,TGTGCCAGCAGTACCGGGACTAGCGCCTACAATGAGCAGTTCTTC,CASSTGTSAYNEQFF
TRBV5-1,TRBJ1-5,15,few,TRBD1,TGCGCCAGCAGCTTGGAGACAGGGGGCAATCAGCCCCAGCATTTT,CASSLETGGNQPQHF
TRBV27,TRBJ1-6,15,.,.,TGTGCCAGCAGTTTAGAGGGGGACTATAATTCACCCCTCCACTTT,CASSLEGDYNSPLHF
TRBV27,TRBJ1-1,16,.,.,TGTGCCAGCAGTGTTTCGGTGGGGGGGCGCGGCACTGAAGCTTTCTTT,CASSVSVGGRGTEAFF
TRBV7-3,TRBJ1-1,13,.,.,TGTGCCAGCAGCCGTGACGGACTAGCTGAAGCTTTCTTT,CASSRDGLAEAFF
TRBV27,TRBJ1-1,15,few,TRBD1,TGTGCCAGCACCCGATCCGCCTCAGGGGGCACTGAAGCTTTCTTT,CASTRSASGGTEAFF
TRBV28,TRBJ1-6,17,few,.,TGTGCCAGCAGTGCCTTCCCGGAGAGCTCCTATAATTCACCCCTCCACTTT,CASSAFPESSYNSPLHF
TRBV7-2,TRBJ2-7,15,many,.,TGTGCCAGCAGTTCTATTGGGGGGTCCAACTACGAGCAGTACTTC,CASSSIGGSNYEQYF
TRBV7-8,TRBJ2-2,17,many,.,TGTGCCAGCAGCTTAGCCCTCGAGGGCGAGAACACCGGGGAGCTGTTTTTT,CASSLALEGENTGELFF
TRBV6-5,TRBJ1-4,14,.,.,TGTGCCAGCAGTTACTCCGGGGCCCAAGGAAAACTGTTTTTT,CASSYSGAQGKLFF
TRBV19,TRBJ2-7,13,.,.,TGTGCCAGTAGTTGGGGCACACGCTACGAGCAGTACTTC,CASSWGTRYEQYF
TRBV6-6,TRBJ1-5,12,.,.,TGTGCCAGCAGCCCATCAATGGAGCCCCAGCATTTT,CASSPSMEPQHF
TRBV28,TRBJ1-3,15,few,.,TGTGCCAGCAGTCCCAACAGGGCCTCTGGAAACACCATATATTTT,CASSPNRASGNTIYF
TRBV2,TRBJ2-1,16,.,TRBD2,TGTGCCAGCAGAGATAGACTAGCGGGAGGGGGTGATGAGCAGTTCTTC,CASRDRLAGGGDEQFF
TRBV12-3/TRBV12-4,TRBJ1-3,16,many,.,TGTGCCAGCAGTTCCTCCCCCAGAGGTCCTGGAAACACCATATATTTT,CASSSSPRGPGNTIYF
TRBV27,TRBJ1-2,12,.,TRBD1,TGTGCCAGCAGTATGGGACAGAGTGGCTACACCTTC,CASSMGQSGYTF
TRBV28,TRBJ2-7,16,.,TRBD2,TGTGCCAGCAGCCTCCTAGCGGGAGTAGAGGTCTACGAGCAGTACTTC,CASSLLAGVEVYEQYF
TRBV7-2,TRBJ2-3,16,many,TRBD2,TGTGCCAGCAGCTTCGGAGTAGCGGGCCTTACAGATACGCAGTATTTT,CASSFGVAGLTDTQYF
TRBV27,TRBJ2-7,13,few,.,TGTGCCAGTTGGCAGGGGCCCCAGCACGAGCAGTACTTC,CASWQGPQHEQYF
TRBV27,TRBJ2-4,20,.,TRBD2,TGTGCCAGCAGTACCACACTCGGACTAGCGGGAGGTGTAGCCAAAAACATTCAGTACTTC,CASSTTLGLAGGVAKNIQYF
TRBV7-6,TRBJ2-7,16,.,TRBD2,TGTGCCAGCAGCTCCATCCCTAGCGGACCATCCTACGAGCAGTACTTC,CASSSIPSGPSYEQYF
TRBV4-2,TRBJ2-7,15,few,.,TGTGCCAGCAGCCAAGATTTGACAGAAAATTACGAGCAGTACTTC,CASSQDLTENYEQYF
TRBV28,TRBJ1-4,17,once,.,TGTGCCAGCAGCCTTGGGGAGGTCCGCCCAGCTAATGAAAAACTGTTTTTT,CASSLGEVRPANEKLFF
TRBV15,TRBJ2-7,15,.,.,TGTGCCACCAGCAGAGCCTCGTTAGGGAGCTACGAGCAGTACTTC,CATSRASLGSYEQYF